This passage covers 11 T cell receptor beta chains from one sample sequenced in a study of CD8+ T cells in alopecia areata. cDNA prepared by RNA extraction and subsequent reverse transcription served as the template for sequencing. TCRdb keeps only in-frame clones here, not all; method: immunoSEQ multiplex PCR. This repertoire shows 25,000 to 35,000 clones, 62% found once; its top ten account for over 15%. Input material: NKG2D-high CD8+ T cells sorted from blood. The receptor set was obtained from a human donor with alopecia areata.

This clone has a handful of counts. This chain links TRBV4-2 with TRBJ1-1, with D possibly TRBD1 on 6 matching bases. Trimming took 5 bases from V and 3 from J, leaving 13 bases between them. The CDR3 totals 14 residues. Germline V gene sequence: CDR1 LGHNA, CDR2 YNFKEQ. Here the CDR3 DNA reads TGTGCCAGCAGCTTATGGGGGGCGTACACTGAAGCTTTCTTT. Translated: CASSLWGAYTEAFF.

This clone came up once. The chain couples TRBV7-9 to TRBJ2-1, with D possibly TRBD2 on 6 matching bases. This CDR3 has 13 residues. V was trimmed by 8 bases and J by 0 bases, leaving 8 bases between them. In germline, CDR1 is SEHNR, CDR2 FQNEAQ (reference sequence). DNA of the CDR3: TGTGCCAGCGGGGGGACCTCCTACAATGAGCAGTTCTTC. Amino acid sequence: CASGGTSYNEQFF.

CDR3 protein: CASSRAWTGVSANEKLFF. The CDR3 coding sequence is TGTGCCAGCAGCCGGGCTTGGACAGGGGTTTCTGCTAATGAAAAACTGTTTTTT. The chain links TRBV28 to TRBJ1-4; 9 bases map to TRBD1. After removal of 6 bases from V and 3 bases from J, the junction contained 14 bases not matched to a gene. The CDR3 extends over 18 amino acids. CDR1 is MDHEN, CDR2 SYDVKM, per germline.

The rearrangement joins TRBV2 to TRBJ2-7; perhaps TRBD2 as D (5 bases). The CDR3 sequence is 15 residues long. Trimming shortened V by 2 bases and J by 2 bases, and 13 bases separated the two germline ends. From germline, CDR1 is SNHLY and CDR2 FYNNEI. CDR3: CASSEKGSGTYEQYF. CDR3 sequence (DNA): TGTGCCAGCAGTGAAAAGGGAAGCGGCACCTACGAGCAGTACTTC.

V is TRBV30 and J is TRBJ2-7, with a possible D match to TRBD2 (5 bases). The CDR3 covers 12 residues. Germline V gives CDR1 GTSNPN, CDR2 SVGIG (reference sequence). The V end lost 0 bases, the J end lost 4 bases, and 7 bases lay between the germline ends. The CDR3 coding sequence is TGTGCCTGGAGTGTAACGGGGTACGAGCAGTACTTC. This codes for CAWSVTGYEQYF.

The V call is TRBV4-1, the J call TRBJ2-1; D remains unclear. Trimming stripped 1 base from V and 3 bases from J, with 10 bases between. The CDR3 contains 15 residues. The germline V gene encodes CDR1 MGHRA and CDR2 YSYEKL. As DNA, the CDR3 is TGCGCCAGCAGCCAAGGGCGCAGGAGCTACAATGAGCAGTTCTTC. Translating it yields CASSQGRRSYNEQFF.

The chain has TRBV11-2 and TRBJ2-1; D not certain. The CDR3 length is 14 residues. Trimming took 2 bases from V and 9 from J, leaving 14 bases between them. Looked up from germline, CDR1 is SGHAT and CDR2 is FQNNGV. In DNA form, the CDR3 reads TGTGCCAGCAGCTTATCCCCCGCCGGGCGTGAGCAGTTCTTC. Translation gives CASSLSPAGREQFF.

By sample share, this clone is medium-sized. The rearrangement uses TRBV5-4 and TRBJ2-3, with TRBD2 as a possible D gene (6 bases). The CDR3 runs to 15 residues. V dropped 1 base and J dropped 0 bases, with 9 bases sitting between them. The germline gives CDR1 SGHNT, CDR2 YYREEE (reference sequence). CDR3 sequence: CASSLLDYSTDTQYF. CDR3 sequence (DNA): TGTGCCAGCAGCTTGCTGGACTACAGCACAGATACGCAGTATTTT.

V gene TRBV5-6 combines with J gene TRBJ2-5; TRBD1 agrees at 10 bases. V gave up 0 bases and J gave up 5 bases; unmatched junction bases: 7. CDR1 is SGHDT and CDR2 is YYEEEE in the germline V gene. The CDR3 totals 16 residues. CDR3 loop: CASSLAGQGFSETQYF. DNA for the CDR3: TGTGCCAGCAGCTTGGCGGGACAGGGGTTTTCTGAGACCCAGTACTTC.

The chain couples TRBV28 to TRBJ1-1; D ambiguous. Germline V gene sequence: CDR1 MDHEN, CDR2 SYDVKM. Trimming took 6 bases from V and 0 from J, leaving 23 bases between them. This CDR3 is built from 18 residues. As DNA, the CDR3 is TGTGCCAGCAGCCCTATCATGCATCGCGGAACATTGAACACTGAAGCTTTCTTT. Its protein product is CASSPIMHRGTLNTEAFF.

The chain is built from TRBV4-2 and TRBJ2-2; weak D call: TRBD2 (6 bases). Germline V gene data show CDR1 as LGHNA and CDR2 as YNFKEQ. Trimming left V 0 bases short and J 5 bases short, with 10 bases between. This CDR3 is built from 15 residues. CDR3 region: CASSQDGGRTGELFF. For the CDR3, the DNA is TGTGCCAGCAGCCAAGATGGGGGGAGGACCGGGGAGCTGTTTTTT.